This T cell receptor beta chain was captured by sequencing in a study of blood T cells in healthy people across ages. The study's findings and limits: Measured against age, TCR beta diversity per million T cells decreased in a roughly linear manner.

V lost 0 bases and J lost 10, with 9 bases in between. The CDR3 runs to 12 residues. CDR1 is ENHRY, CDR2 SYGVKD, per germline. Next came a second PCR, run for about 7 to 12 cycles, which used a sample-barcoded 5' primer along with a J-beta primer mix. Each cDNA molecule received a tag from a template-switch adaptor that had 12 random nucleotides. A single record per CDR3 protein comes from TCRdb applying MiXCR to the 5' RACE reads. The sample carries roughly 1 million distinct CDR3 sequences, about 25% recorded once. Of note for this clonotype: Its matching antigen is unknown.

Ranging in age from roughly 6 to 95, the donors were healthy Caucasian individuals from Russia. The same sample was also used in a study of T cells of mothers and their children.

Sequencing was performed on blood. The chain combines TRBV10-3 with TRBJ1-1; D perhaps matches TRBD1 (5 bases). This clonotype originated in a girl aged 2 to 9 in good health. Here the CDR3 DNA reads TGTGCCATCAGTGAGTCTGGGGGACCAGCTTTCTTT. Encoded protein: CAISESGGPAFF.